This T cell receptor (beta chain) stems from a study of prognosis after radiotherapy for stage I lung cancer. Study overall: Radiotherapy preceded distant metastases in several patients (median 7 months); some 16 showed no significant progression. Broader study findings: Medians of approximately 10,000 versus 7,000 showed unique TCR clone counts falling after stereotactic body radiation therapy.

Comments on this clonotype: Its antigen remains unidentified.

Genomic DNA served as the source from which two-round multiplex PCR generated TCR beta CDR3 amplicons. Specific primers for each TRBV and TRBJ gene were what first-round PCR used. TCRdb used MiXCR to reprocess the multiplex PCR reads, holding one entry per CDR3 protein. This table holds under 20,000 distinct CDR3 sequences, about 40% found once. The CDR3 extends over 16 amino acids. From germline, CDR1 is MNHEY and CDR2 SMNVEV (reference sequence). J was trimmed by 7 bases and V by 2 bases; bases with no gene match: 10. The chain combines TRBV27 with TRBJ2-7; 11 bases agree with TRBD2. The TCR comes from a donor over 45 with non-small cell lung cancer. Source: PBMCs, taken before or after stereotactic body radiation therapy (not recorded which). In DNA, the CDR3 is TGTGCCAGCAGTTTACCCTCTAGCGGGAGGCGTTGGGAGCAGTACTTC. As protein: CASSLPSSGRRWEQYF.